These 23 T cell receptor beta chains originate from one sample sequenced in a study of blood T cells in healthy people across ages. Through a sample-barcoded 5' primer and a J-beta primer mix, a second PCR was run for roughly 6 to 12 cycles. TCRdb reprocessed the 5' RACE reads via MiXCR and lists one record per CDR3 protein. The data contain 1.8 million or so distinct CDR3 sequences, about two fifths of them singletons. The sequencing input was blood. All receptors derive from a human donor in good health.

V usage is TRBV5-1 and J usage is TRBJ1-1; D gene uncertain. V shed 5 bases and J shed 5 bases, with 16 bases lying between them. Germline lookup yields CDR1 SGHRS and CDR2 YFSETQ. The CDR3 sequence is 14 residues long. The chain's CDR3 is CASRPDPRGTEAFF. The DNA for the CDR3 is TGCGCCAGCAGACCTGACCCGCGTGGGACTGAAGCTTTCTTT.

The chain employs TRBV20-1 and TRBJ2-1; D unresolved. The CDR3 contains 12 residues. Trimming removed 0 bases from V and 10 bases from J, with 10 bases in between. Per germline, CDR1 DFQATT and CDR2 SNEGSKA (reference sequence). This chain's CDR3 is CSARDFGFEQFF. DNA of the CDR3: TGCAGTGCTAGAGATTTCGGTTTCGAGCAGTTCTTC.

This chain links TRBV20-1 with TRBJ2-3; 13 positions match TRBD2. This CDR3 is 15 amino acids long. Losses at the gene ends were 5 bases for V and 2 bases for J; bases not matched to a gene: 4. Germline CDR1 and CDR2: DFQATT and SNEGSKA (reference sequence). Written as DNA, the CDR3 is TGCAGTGCTTTAGGACTAGCGGGGGACACAGATACGCAGTATTTT. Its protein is CSALGLAGDTDTQYF.

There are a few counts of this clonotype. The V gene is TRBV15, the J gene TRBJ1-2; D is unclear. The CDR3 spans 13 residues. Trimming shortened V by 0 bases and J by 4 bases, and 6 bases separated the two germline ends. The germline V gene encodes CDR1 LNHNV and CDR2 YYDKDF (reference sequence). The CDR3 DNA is TGTGCCACCAGCAGAGAGGCAGTCTATGGCTACACCTTC. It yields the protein CATSREAVYGYTF. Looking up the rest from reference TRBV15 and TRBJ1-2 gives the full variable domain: DAMVIQNPRYQVTQFGKPVTLSCSQTLNHNVMYWYQQKSSQAPKLLFHYYDKDFNNEADTPDNFQSRRPNTSFCFLDIRSPGLGDTAMYLCATSREAVYGYTFGSGTRLTVV.

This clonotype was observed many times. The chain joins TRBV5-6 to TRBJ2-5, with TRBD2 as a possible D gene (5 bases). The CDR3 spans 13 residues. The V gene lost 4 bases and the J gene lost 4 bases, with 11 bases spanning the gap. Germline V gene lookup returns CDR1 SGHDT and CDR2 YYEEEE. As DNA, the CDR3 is TGTGCCAGCAGCCCCTTAGAGGGAGAGACCCAGTACTTC. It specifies CASSPLEGETQYF.

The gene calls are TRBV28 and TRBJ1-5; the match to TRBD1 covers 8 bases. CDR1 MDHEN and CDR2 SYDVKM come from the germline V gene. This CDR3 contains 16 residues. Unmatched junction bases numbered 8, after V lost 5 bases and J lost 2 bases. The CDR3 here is CASSIDRGVRNQPQHF. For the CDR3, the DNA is TGTGCCAGCAGTATAGACAGGGGAGTTCGCAATCAGCCCCAGCATTTT.

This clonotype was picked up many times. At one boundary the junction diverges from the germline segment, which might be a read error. CDR3 protein: CASSLDSSSYEQYF. CDR3 nucleotides: TGCGCCAGCAGCTTGGACTCGTCCTCCTACGAGCAGTACTTC. This chain uses TRBV7-2 with TRBJ2-7; weak D call: TRBD2 (5 bases). CDR3 size: 14 residues. The germline V gene encodes CDR1 SGHTA and CDR2 FQGNSA. The whole variable domain, remainder taken from reference TRBV7-2 and TRBJ2-7, is GAGVSQSPSNKVTEKGKDVELRCDPISGHTALYWYRQSLGQGLEFLIYFQGNSAPDKSGLPSDRFSAERTGGSVSTLTIQRTQQEDSAVYLCASSLDSSSYEQYFGPGTRLTVT.

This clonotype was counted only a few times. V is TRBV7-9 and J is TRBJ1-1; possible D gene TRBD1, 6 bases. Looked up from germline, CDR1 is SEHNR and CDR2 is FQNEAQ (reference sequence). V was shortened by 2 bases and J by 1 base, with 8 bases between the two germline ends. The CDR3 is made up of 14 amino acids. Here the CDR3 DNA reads TGTGCCAGCAGCTTAAAGGGGGAGAACACTGAAGCTTTCTTT. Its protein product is CASSLKGENTEAFF.

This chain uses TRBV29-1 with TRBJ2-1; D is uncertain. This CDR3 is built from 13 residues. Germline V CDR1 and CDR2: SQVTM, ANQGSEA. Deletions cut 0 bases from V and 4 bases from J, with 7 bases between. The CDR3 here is CSVEEPVYNEQFF. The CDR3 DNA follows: TGCAGCGTTGAAGAACCGGTGTACAATGAGCAGTTCTTC.

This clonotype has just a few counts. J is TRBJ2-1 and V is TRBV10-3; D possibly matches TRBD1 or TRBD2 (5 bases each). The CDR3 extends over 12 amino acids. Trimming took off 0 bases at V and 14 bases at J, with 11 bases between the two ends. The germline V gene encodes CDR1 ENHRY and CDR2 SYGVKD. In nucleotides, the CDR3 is TGTGCCATCAGTGAGTCGAGGGGCCTAAAGTTCTTC. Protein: CAISESRGLKFF.

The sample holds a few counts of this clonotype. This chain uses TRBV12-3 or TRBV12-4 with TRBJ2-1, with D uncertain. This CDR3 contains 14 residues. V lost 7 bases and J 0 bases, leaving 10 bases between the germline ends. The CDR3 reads CASTQRISYNEQFF. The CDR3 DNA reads TGTGCCAGCACCCAACGAATCTCCTACAATGAGCAGTTCTTC.

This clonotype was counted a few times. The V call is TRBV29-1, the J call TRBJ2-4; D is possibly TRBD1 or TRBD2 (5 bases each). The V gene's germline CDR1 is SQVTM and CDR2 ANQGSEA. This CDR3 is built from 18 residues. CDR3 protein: CRGDPAPQDEVLKNIQYF. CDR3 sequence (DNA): TGCAGAGGGGACCCGGCACCCCAAGATGAGGTACTCAAAAACATTCAGTACTTC.

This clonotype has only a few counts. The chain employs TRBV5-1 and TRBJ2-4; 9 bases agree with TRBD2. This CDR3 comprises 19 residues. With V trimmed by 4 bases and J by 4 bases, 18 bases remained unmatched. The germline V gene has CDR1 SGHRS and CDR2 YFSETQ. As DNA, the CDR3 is TGCGCCAGCAGCCCGGACGGTAGCGGGGGTAGAATCAATAAAAACATTCAGTACTTC. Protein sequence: CASSPDGSGGRINKNIQYF. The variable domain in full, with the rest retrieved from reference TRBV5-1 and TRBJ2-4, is KAGVTQTPRYLIKTRGQQVTLSCSPISGHRSVSWYQQTPGQGLQFLFEYFSETQRNKGNFPGRFSGRQFSNSRSEMNVSTLELGDSALYLCASSPDGSGGRINKNIQYFGAGTRLSVL.

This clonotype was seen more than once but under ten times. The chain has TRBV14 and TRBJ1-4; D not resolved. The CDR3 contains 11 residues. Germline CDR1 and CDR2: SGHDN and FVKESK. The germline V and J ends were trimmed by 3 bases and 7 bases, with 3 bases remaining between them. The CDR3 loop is CASSQFEKLFF. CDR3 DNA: TGTGCCAGCAGCCAGTTTGAAAAACTGTTTTTT.

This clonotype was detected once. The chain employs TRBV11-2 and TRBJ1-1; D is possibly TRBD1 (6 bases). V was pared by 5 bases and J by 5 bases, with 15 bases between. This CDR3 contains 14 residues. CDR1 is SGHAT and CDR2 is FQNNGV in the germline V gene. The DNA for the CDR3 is TGTGCCAGCAGCGATATGGGGGCAAGAACTGAAGCTTTCTTT. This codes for CASSDMGARTEAFF.

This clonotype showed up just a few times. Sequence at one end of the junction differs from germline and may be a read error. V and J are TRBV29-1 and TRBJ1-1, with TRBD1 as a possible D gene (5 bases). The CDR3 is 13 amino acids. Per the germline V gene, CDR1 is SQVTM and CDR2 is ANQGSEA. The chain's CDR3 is CSATPGPNAEAFF. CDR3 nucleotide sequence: TGCAGCGCAACCCCGGGACCGAACGCTGAGGCTTTCTTT.

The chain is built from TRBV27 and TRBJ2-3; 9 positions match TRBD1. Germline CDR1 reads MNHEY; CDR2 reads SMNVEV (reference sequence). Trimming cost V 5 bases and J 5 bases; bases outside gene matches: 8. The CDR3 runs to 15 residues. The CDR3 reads CASSPQDRGRDTQYF. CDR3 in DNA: TGTGCCAGCAGTCCCCAGGACAGGGGAAGAGATACGCAGTATTTT.

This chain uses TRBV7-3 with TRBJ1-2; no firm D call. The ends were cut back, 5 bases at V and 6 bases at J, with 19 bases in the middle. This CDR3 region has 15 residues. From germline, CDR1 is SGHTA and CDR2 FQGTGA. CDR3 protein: CASSPRGQTGDGYTF. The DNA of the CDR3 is TGTGCCAGCAGCCCGCGTGGGCAGACGGGTGATGGCTACACCTTC.

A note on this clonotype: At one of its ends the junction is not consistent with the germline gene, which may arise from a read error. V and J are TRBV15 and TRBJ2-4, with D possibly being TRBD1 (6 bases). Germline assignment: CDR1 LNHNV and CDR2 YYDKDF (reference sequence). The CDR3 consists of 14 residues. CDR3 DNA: TGTGTCACCAGCAGAGACAGGGCCAAAAACATTCAGTACTTC. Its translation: CVTSRDRAKNIQYF.

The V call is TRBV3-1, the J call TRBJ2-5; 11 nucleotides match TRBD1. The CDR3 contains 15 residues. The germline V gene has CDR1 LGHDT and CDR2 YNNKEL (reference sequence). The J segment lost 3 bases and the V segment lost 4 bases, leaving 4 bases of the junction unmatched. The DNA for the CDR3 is TGTGCCAGCAGCCCGGGACAGGGGGAGGAAGAGACCCAGTACTTC. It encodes CASSPGQGEEETQYF.

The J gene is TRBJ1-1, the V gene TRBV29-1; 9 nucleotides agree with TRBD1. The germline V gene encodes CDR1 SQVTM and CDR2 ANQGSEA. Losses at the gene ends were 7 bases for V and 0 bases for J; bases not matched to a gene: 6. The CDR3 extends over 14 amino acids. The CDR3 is CSALGQGLNTEAFF. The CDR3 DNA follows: TGCAGCGCACTTGGACAGGGGTTGAACACTGAAGCTTTCTTT.

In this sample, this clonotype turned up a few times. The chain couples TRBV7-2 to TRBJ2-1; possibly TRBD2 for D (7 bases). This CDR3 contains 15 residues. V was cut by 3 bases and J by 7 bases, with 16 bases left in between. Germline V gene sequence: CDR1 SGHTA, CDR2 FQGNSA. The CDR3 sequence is CASSFEGGEWNEQFF. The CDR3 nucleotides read TGTGCCAGCAGCTTCGAGGGGGGGGAGTGGAATGAGCAGTTCTTC. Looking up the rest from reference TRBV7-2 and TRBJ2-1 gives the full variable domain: GAGVSQSPSNKVTEKGKDVELRCDPISGHTALYWYRQSLGQGLEFLIYFQGNSAPDKSGLPSDRFSAERTGGSVSTLTIQRTQQEDSAVYLCASSFEGGEWNEQFFGPGTRLTVL.

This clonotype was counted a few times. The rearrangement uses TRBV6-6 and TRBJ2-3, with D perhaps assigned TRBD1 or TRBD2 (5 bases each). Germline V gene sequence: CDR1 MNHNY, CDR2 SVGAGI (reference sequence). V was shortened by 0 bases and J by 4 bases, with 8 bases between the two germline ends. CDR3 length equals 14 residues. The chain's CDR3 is CASSYSGGSDTQYF. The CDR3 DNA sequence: TGTGCCAGCAGTTACTCTGGGGGATCAGATACGCAGTATTTT.